These 20 T cell receptor beta chains came from one sample sequenced in a study of OX40 agonist ivuxolimab in advanced cancers. Repertoires were generated with immunoSEQ multiplex PCR, while TCRdb's copy carries only in-frame clones and drops some. This table has about 70,000 clones, roughly four fifths appearing once. The input for sequencing was CD4+ or CD8+ T cells sorted from blood, taken in a trial of the OX40 agonist ivuxolimab. These receptors were obtained from an adult with an advanced solid tumor such as melanoma, head and neck, liver or kidney cancer.

This chain connects TRBV2 to TRBJ2-2; no reliable D call. The CDR3 contains 15 residues. V was cut by 1 base and J by 7 bases, with 13 bases left in between. Per germline, CDR1 SNHLY and CDR2 FYNNEI. The DNA of the CDR3 is TGTGCCAGCAGTGAAGGGAAGCCCGATATCGGGGAGCTGTTTTTT. Translating it yields CASSEGKPDIGELFF.

J is TRBJ1-2 and V is TRBV5-6; TRBD1 is a possible D gene (5 bases). Between the trimmed V and J ends, which lost 4 bases and 4 bases, there was a span of 17 bases. Germline V gene data show CDR1 as SGHDT and CDR2 as YYEEEE. The CDR3 is 15 amino acids. The chain's CDR3 is CASSGVVGAVYGYTF. The CDR3, as DNA: TGTGCCAGCAGCGGCGTGGTAGGGGCTGTCTATGGCTACACCTTC.

The chain joins TRBV5-6 to TRBJ2-5; 15 nucleotides agree with TRBD2. Per the germline V gene, CDR1 is SGHDT and CDR2 is YYEEEE. The J segment lost 2 bases and the V segment lost 4 bases, leaving 6 bases of the junction unmatched. There are 17 residues in the CDR3. CDR3 sequence: CASSTGLAGGIQETQYF. The CDR3 nucleotides read TGTGCCAGCAGCACCGGACTAGCGGGGGGGATTCAAGAGACCCAGTACTTC.

The chain links TRBV10-2 to TRBJ1-6; no reliable D call. The CDR3 is made up of 13 amino acids. Germline V gene lookup returns CDR1 WSHSY and CDR2 SAAADI. The ends were cut back, 4 bases at V and 10 bases at J, with 11 bases in the middle. The CDR3 sequence: CASSVTIKSPLHF. As DNA, the CDR3 is TGCGCCAGCAGTGTAACAATCAAGTCACCCCTCCACTTT.

The chain couples TRBV5-1 to TRBJ2-1, with a tentative D call TRBD2 (5 bases). V lost 1 base, J lost 0 bases, and 11 bases lay in between. The CDR3 runs to 16 residues. Germline CDR1 is SGHRS and CDR2 is YFSETQ. DNA of the CDR3: TGCGCCAGCAGCTTGCTAGCTGTAAGCTCCTACAATGAGCAGTTCTTC. It translates to CASSLLAVSSYNEQFF.

The sample holds a few counts of this clone. The V and J genes are TRBV9 and TRBJ1-1, with TRBD1 identical over 7 bases. The CDR3 has 13 residues. Unmatched junction bases numbered 5, after V lost 5 bases and J lost 4 bases. CDR1 SGDLS and CDR2 YYNGEE come from the germline V gene. CDR3 nucleotide sequence: TGTGCCAGCAGTGAAAGACAGGGCACTGAAGCTTTCTTT. Translated: CASSERQGTEAFF. The variable domain in full, completed from reference TRBV9 and TRBJ1-1, reads DSGVTQTPKHLITATGQRVTLRCSPRSGDLSVYWYQQSLDQGLQFLIQYYNGEERAKGNILERFSAQQFPDLHSELNLSSLELGDSALYFCASSERQGTEAFFGQGTRLTVV.

About this clone itself: The identical CDR3 is also encoded by other nucleotide sequences in the sample. The V gene is TRBV7-9, the J gene TRBJ2-3; no clear D. Trimming shortened V by 1 base and J by 0 bases, and 5 bases separated the two germline ends. The CDR3 sequence is 14 residues long. Germline CDR1 and CDR2: SEHNR and FQNEAQ (reference sequence). The chain's CDR3 is CASSLVHSTDTQYF. The CDR3 DNA reads TGTGCCAGCAGCTTAGTCCACAGCACAGATACGCAGTATTTT.

This clone was seen a few times. The same CDR3 can be traced to other DNA sequences in this sample. The chain recombines TRBV15 with TRBJ2-5, with 7 bases that match TRBD1. J gave up 1 base and V 0 bases, and 2 bases lay outside the gene matches. The CDR3 runs to 15 residues. CDR1 and CDR2 from the germline V gene are LNHNV and YYDKDF (reference sequence). CDR3 sequence reads: CATSRDRDSQETQYF. The CDR3 DNA sequence: TGTGCCACCAGCAGAGATAGGGACAGCCAAGAGACCCAGTACTTC.

The chain links TRBV18 to TRBJ2-5; D is uncertain. CDR1 and CDR2 from the germline V gene are KGHSH and LQKENI. CDR3 length: 13 residues. V was pared by 2 bases and J by 0 bases, with 4 bases between. The CDR3 region is CASSPNYQETQYF. The CDR3 coding sequence is TGTGCCAGCTCACCAAACTACCAAGAGACCCAGTACTTC.

This clone was seen only once. This chain uses TRBV27 with TRBJ2-5; no firm D call. The ends were cut back, 5 bases at V and 5 bases at J, with 15 bases in the middle. CDR3 length equals 14 residues. Germline CDR1 MNHEY, CDR2 SMNVEV (reference sequence). The chain's CDR3 is CASSPYLQWETQYF. DNA for the CDR3: TGTGCCAGCAGTCCGTACCTACAGTGGGAGACCCAGTACTTC.

V is TRBV5-1 and J is TRBJ1-5; TRBD1 is a possible D gene (6 bases). Germline loops: CDR1 SGHRS, CDR2 YFSETQ. The V gene lost 4 bases and the J gene lost 4 bases, with 9 bases spanning the gap. The CDR3 sequence is 13 residues long. The CDR3 is CASSPDSNQPQHF. In nucleotides, the CDR3 is TGCGCCAGCAGCCCGGACAGTAATCAGCCCCAGCATTTT.

The chain employs TRBV27 and TRBJ2-3, with TRBD2 identical over 8 bases. V dropped 10 bases and J dropped 5; count of bases not matched to a gene: 8. The CDR3 totals 13 residues. CDR1 is MNHEY and CDR2 is SMNVEV in the germline V gene (reference sequence). The CDR3 region is CATSGLAEDTQYF. The DNA of the CDR3 is TGTGCCACCTCTGGACTAGCCGAAGATACGCAGTATTTT.

This chain connects TRBV10-3 to TRBJ2-3; 9 nucleotides align to TRBD1. Trimming cost V 6 bases and J 5 bases; bases outside gene matches: 6. Germline V lookup: CDR1 ENHRY, CDR2 SYGVKD. The CDR3 totals 14 residues. The CDR3 region is CAIRDRGEIDTQYF. In nucleotides, the CDR3 is TGTGCCATCAGGGACAGGGGCGAGATAGATACGCAGTATTTT.

The chain employs TRBV28 and TRBJ1-5; 9 bases are shared with TRBD1. Looked up from germline, CDR1 is MDHEN and CDR2 is SYDVKM. V lost 5 bases, J lost 6 bases, and 2 bases stayed unmatched. The CDR3 loop spans 13 amino acids. The CDR3 sequence: CASSRQGVQPQHF. CDR3 coding DNA: TGTGCCAGCAGTCGACAGGGGGTTCAGCCCCAGCATTTT.

The chain carries TRBV19 and TRBJ1-1; no firm D call. Trimming shortened V by 3 bases and J by 0 bases, and 8 bases separated the two germline ends. The CDR3 spans 14 residues. The germline CDR1 and CDR2 sequences are LNHDA and SQIVND (reference sequence). The chain's CDR3 is CASSIRRVNTEAFF. The CDR3 DNA sequence: TGTGCCAGTAGTATCCGACGGGTGAACACTGAAGCTTTCTTT.

This sequence joins TRBV18 and TRBJ1-4, with TRBD1 matching over 11 bases. The CDR3 is 15 amino acids. J gave up 6 bases and V 6 bases, and 6 bases lay outside the gene matches. Germline V CDR1 and CDR2: KGHSH, LQKENI. CDR3 region: CASSRTGGKDEKLFF. CDR3 nucleotides: TGTGCCAGCTCTCGGACAGGGGGCAAGGATGAAAAACTGTTTTTT.

This chain uses TRBV4-1 with TRBJ2-1, with 15 positions matching TRBD2. After removal of 3 bases from V and 0 bases from J, the junction contained 12 bases not matched to a gene. The length of the CDR3 is 21 residues. Germline V gives CDR1 MGHRA, CDR2 YSYEKL. The chain's CDR3 is CASSQPGLAGGLGGSYNEQFF. For the CDR3, the DNA is TGCGCCAGCAGCCAGCCGGGACTAGCGGGAGGTCTGGGGGGCTCCTACAATGAGCAGTTCTTC.

This sequence joins TRBV6-9 and TRBJ2-7, with TRBD1 matching 9 bases. The trim removed 5 bases at V and 3 bases at J, leaving 2 bases unmatched. The CDR3 loop spans 13 amino acids. The germline CDR1 and CDR2 sequences are MNHGY and SVAAGI. CDR3: CASSRDRDYEQYF. Here the CDR3 DNA reads TGTGCCAGCAGTCGGGACAGGGACTACGAGCAGTACTTC.

V usage is TRBV19 and J usage is TRBJ2-7; 8 nucleotides line up with TRBD1. V lost 0 bases, J lost 3 bases, and 4 bases stayed unmatched. Germline assignment: CDR1 LNHDA and CDR2 SQIVND (reference sequence). CDR3 size: 15 residues. CDR3 in amino acids: CASSIDSGGVYEQYF. In nucleotides, the CDR3 is TGTGCCAGTAGTATAGACTCAGGGGGCGTCTACGAGCAGTACTTC.

The CDR3 DNA follows: TGTGCCAGCAGAACGACAGGGGGCGATCAGCCCCAGCATTTT. The encoded protein is CASRTTGGDQPQHF. The rearrangement joins TRBV6-5 to TRBJ1-5, with 10 bases fitting TRBD1. Germline loops: CDR1 MNHEY, CDR2 SVGAGI. This CDR3 spans 14 amino acids. Unmatched junction bases numbered 4, after V lost 6 bases and J lost 5 bases.